The 27 T cell receptor beta chains in this list originate from one sample, sequenced in a study of blood T cell repertoires in COVID-19. Libraries were prepared by immunoSEQ multiplex PCR; TCRdb keeps only in-frame clonotypes and omits some of them. The table lists 130,000 to 150,000 clones, over 85% of them singletons. The sequenced material came from peripheral blood. These receptors all come from a human donor in a cohort sampled during active COVID-19.

The chain joins TRBV18 to TRBJ2-3, with 7 bases identical to TRBD2. This CDR3 is built from 17 residues. V lost 4 bases, J lost 0 bases, and 10 bases stayed unmatched. From germline, CDR1 is KGHSH and CDR2 LQKENI. The DNA for the CDR3 is TGTGCCAGCTCACAACGGCGGGAAGCGGGAAGCACAGATACGCAGTATTTT. Its protein is CASSQRREAGSTDTQYF.

This clone occurred a few times. J is TRBJ1-2 and V is TRBV28; no firm D call. Germline-derived CDR1 and CDR2 are MDHEN and SYDVKM. The CDR3 spans 20 residues. With 2 bases removed from V and 5 bases from J, the gap between germline ends came to 30 bases. The CDR3 protein is CASSLDTRAPGKTVLYGYTF. CDR3 bases: TGTGCCAGCAGTTTAGACACTCGCGCCCCCGGAAAAACCGTCTTATATGGCTACACCTTC.

V usage is TRBV6-1 and J usage is TRBJ2-7, with a possible D match to TRBD2 (7 bases). The CDR3 covers 15 residues. Trimming took off 1 base at V and 2 bases at J, with 12 bases between the two ends. CDR1 and CDR2 from the germline V gene are MNHNS and SASEGT. The CDR3 spells CASSEGGGGTYEQYF. The CDR3 DNA reads as TGTGCCAGCAGTGAAGGAGGGGGGGGCACCTACGAGCAGTACTTC.

This chain uses TRBV9 with TRBJ2-3, with D maybe TRBD2 (7 bases). The germline gives CDR1 SGDLS, CDR2 YYNGEE. The CDR3 contains 19 residues. With 4 bases removed from V and 0 bases from J, the gap between germline ends came to 24 bases. CDR3 protein: CASSTRLGGGHGSTDTQYF. Here the CDR3 DNA reads TGTGCCAGCAGCACCCGATTAGGCGGGGGCCACGGGAGCACAGATACGCAGTATTTT.

V usage is TRBV15 and J usage is TRBJ2-1; D perhaps matches TRBD1 (6 bases). V gave up 0 bases and J gave up 3 bases, with 18 bases separating them. Germline loops: CDR1 LNHNV, CDR2 YYDKDF (reference sequence). The CDR3 contains 18 residues. CDR3 sequence: CATSRDHSTGTFYNEQFF. CDR3 coding DNA: TGTGCCACCAGCAGAGATCACTCAACAGGGACCTTCTACAATGAGCAGTTCTTC.

This rearrangement joins TRBV4-1 to TRBJ1-2, with D uncertain. Germline lookup yields CDR1 MGHRA and CDR2 YSYEKL. CDR3 size: 15 residues. V was clipped by 1 base and J by 0 bases, with 9 bases between them. CDR3 DNA sequence: TGCGCCAGCAGCCAAGTTCCGTCCCCTAACTATGGCTACACCTTC. It yields the protein CASSQVPSPNYGYTF.

To note about this clone: An end of the junction does not agree with germline; a read error may underlie this. The rearrangement joins TRBV7-9 to TRBJ1-2; D is perhaps TRBD1 (6 bases). The length of the CDR3 is 17 residues. Germline CDR1 SEHNR, CDR2 FQNEAQ (reference sequence). The CDR3 region has the DNA TGTGCCAGCAGCTCGACGAAACCCAACAGGGATCCCTATCGCTACACCTTC. It translates to CASSSTKPNRDPYRYTF.

CDR3 nucleotides: TGCGCCAGCAGCCAAGATTCAGGGCCCACTCAGCCCCAGCATTTT. It specifies CASSQDSGPTQPQHF. The chain combines TRBV4-1 with TRBJ1-5, with D possibly matching TRBD1 (5 bases). Per the germline V gene, CDR1 is MGHRA and CDR2 is YSYEKL. The CDR3 contains 15 residues. V lost 0 bases to trimming and J lost 6 bases, with 12 bases between them.

This chain links TRBV24-1 with TRBJ2-3; TRBD1 is a possible D gene (6 bases). Trimming cost V 4 bases and J 0 bases, with 28 bases left between them. The CDR3 loop spans 21 amino acids. Per germline, CDR1 KGHDR and CDR2 SFDVKD. The CDR3 loop reads CATSEVPGQGVSSSSTDTQYF. For the CDR3, the DNA is TGTGCCACCAGTGAGGTGCCGGGACAAGGTGTCAGTTCATCTAGCACAGATACGCAGTATTTT.

This rearrangement joins TRBV10-3 to TRBJ2-2; 11 bases match TRBD2. Germline V gives CDR1 ENHRY, CDR2 SYGVKD. Trimming cost V 0 bases and J 10 bases; bases outside gene matches: 4. The CDR3 extends over 15 amino acids. The CDR3 loop is CAISESLAGGPELFF. The CDR3 DNA is TGTGCCATCAGTGAGTCGTTAGCGGGGGGGCCGGAGCTGTTTTTT.

The chain couples TRBV6-2 or TRBV6-3 to TRBJ2-3, with 8 bases matching TRBD2. CDR1 is MNHEY and CDR2 is SVGEGT in the germline V gene. V lost 6 bases, J lost 2 bases, and 16 bases stayed unmatched. The CDR3 runs 18 residues. CDR3 loop: CASRPSENSGALTDTQYF. DNA for the CDR3: TGTGCCAGCAGACCTAGTGAAAATAGCGGGGCCCTCACAGATACGCAGTATTTT.

The table lists this clone with a few counts. J is TRBJ1-5 and V is TRBV18, with D possibly TRBD1 on 5 matching bases. Trimming took 5 bases from V and 5 from J, leaving 10 bases between them. Germline CDR1 reads KGHSH; CDR2 reads LQKENI. CDR3 length: 13 residues. The CDR3 coding sequence is TGTGCCAGCTCAAGCGGGGGGGATCAGCCCCAGCATTTT. Translation gives CASSSGGDQPQHF. Combining the CDR3 with reference TRBV18 and TRBJ1-5 gives the whole variable domain NAGVMQNPRHLVRRRGQEARLRCSPMKGHSHVYWYRQLPEEGLKFMVYLQKENIIDESGMPKERFSAEFPKEGPSILRIQQVVRGDSAAYFCASSSGGDQPQHFGDGTRLSIL.

As for this clone: The germline gene is not matched at one end of the junction; a read error may be the cause. J is TRBJ2-5 and V is TRBV7-7; weak D call: TRBD2 (6 bases). Germline values: CDR1 SSHAT, CDR2 FNYEAQ (reference sequence). The CDR3 is 13 amino acids. CDR3 bases: TGTGCTAGCAGCTTCCGGGAGCAAGAGACCCAGTACTTC. The encoded protein is CASSFREQETQYF.

The chain couples TRBV27 to TRBJ1-1; possible D gene TRBD1, 6 bases. Germline-derived CDR1 and CDR2 are MNHEY and SMNVEV (reference sequence). The CDR3 totals 15 residues. V lost 0 bases and J lost 4, with 12 bases in between. CDR3 loop: CASSLSEGGFTEAFF. The CDR3 nucleotides read TGTGCCAGCAGTTTATCGGAAGGGGGTTTCACTGAAGCTTTCTTT.

As DNA, the CDR3 is TGTGCCTGGAGTTTAGGGGTAGGGAATGAAAAACTGTTTTTT. This encodes CAWSLGVGNEKLFF. The chain is built from TRBV30 and TRBJ1-4; D possibly corresponds to TRBD1 (5 bases). CDR3 length: 14 residues. Germline loops: CDR1 GTSNPN, CDR2 SVGIG (reference sequence). The V gene lost 2 bases and the J gene lost 5 bases, with 12 bases spanning the gap.

The J gene is TRBJ2-5, the V gene TRBV6-2 or TRBV6-3, with no clear D. Germline-derived CDR1 and CDR2 are MNHEY and SVGEGT. This CDR3 has 13 residues. The V and J ends lost 5 bases and 0 bases respectively, with 7 bases between them. Written as DNA, the CDR3 is TGTGCCAGCAGTCCCAATTACCAAGAGACCCAGTACTTC. This codes for CASSPNYQETQYF.

The chain recombines TRBV29-1 with TRBJ2-7; 7 positions match TRBD2. Germline values: CDR1 SQVTM, CDR2 ANQGSEA. The CDR3 has 11 amino acids. V dropped 5 bases and J dropped 2; count of bases not matched to a gene: 0. CDR3 residues: CSVRGAYEQYF. The CDR3 region has the DNA TGCAGCGTTCGGGGGGCCTACGAGCAGTACTTC.

The chain is built from TRBV4-3 and TRBJ2-7; 7 bases are shared with TRBD1. This CDR3 is 15 amino acids long. Germline assignment: CDR1 LGHNA and CDR2 YSLEER. Trimming cost V 4 bases and J 0 bases; bases outside gene matches: 6. This CDR3 is CASSRSGTDSYEQYF. The CDR3 DNA follows: TGCGCCAGCAGCCGGTCCGGGACAGACTCCTACGAGCAGTACTTC.

In its sample, this clone was seen once. V gene TRBV19 combines with J gene TRBJ2-3, with 13 bases that match TRBD2. V was clipped by 7 bases and J by 5 bases; unmatched bases: 6. Germline V gene data show CDR1 as LNHDA and CDR2 as SQIVND (reference sequence). The CDR3 runs to 15 residues. This CDR3 reads CASKATSGGKDTQYF. The CDR3 DNA follows: TGTGCCAGTAAAGCGACTAGCGGGGGGAAAGATACGCAGTATTTT.

V and J are TRBV6-2 or TRBV6-3 and TRBJ2-7, with D possibly being TRBD1 (6 bases). Trimming left V 5 bases short and J 3 bases short, with 14 bases between. CDR1 MNHEY and CDR2 SVGEGT come from the germline V gene. This CDR3 region has 14 residues. CDR3 protein: CASSPHGTYYEQYF. DNA of the CDR3: TGTGCCAGCAGTCCACACGGGACATACTACGAGCAGTACTTC.

The chain couples TRBV18 to TRBJ2-3; possibly TRBD1 for D (5 bases). Trimming removed 1 base from V and 4 bases from J, with 9 bases in between. The CDR3 covers 14 residues. Per germline, CDR1 KGHSH and CDR2 LQKENI. The CDR3: CASSPRLGADTQYF. The CDR3 coding sequence is TGTGCCAGCTCACCACGTTTAGGGGCAGATACGCAGTATTTT.

The genes are TRBV28 and TRBJ1-1; possibly TRBD1 for D (6 bases). Germline loops: CDR1 MDHEN, CDR2 SYDVKM. This CDR3 is 14 amino acids long. The V end lost 5 bases, the J end lost 1 base, and 11 bases lay between the germline ends. The CDR3 loop reads CASSPGQTNTEAFF. In DNA form, the CDR3 reads TGTGCCAGCAGTCCAGGACAGACGAACACTGAAGCTTTCTTT.

The chain employs TRBV24-1 and TRBJ2-1, with D perhaps matching TRBD2 (6 bases). Germline lookup yields CDR1 KGHDR and CDR2 SFDVKD. The CDR3 loop spans 15 amino acids. V was shortened by 4 bases and J by 7 bases, with 16 bases between the two germline ends. CDR3 region: CATSDPDYLGNEQFF. The CDR3 DNA reads as TGTGCCACCAGTGACCCGGACTATTTAGGAAATGAGCAGTTCTTC.

The V and J genes are TRBV5-4 and TRBJ2-7; TRBD2 matches 8 bases. The CDR3 contains 15 residues. Germline values: CDR1 SGHNT, CDR2 YYREEE (reference sequence). V trimming: 5 bases; J trimming: 4 bases; junction bases outside the gene matches: 11. CDR3 bases: TGTGCCAGCAGTCGAGGACTAGCAACCTGGTACGAGCAGTACTTC. It yields the protein CASSRGLATWYEQYF.

The gene calls are TRBV6-6 and TRBJ1-1, with 8 bases fitting TRBD1. The V gene end was trimmed by 7 bases and the J gene end by 4 bases; junction bases not matched to a gene: 8. The CDR3 has 14 amino acids. CDR1 is MNHNY and CDR2 is SVGAGI in the germline V gene (reference sequence). The DNA for the CDR3 is TGTGCCAGCACCCCGACAGGGGCCCCCACTGAAGCTTTCTTT. This gives the protein CASTPTGAPTEAFF.

This chain links TRBV5-1 with TRBJ2-7, with TRBD1 identical over 7 bases. V lost 4 bases and J lost 0; bases outside the gene matches: 7. This CDR3 is 15 amino acids long. Germline CDR1 is SGHRS and CDR2 is YFSETQ. CDR3 protein: CASSLTGTDSYEQYF. The CDR3 DNA sequence: TGCGCCAGCAGCCTGACAGGGACCGACTCCTACGAGCAGTACTTC.

This chain connects TRBV6-5 to TRBJ1-2, with 8 nucleotides matching TRBD1. The V gene's germline CDR1 is MNHEY and CDR2 SVGAGI. Trimming removed 2 bases from V and 4 bases from J; junction bases left unmatched: 6. This CDR3 spans 15 amino acids. In nucleotides, the CDR3 is TGTGCCAGCAGTTACGCCCAGGGGGCCGGCTATGGCTACACCTTC. Translation: CASSYAQGAGYGYTF.